This entry concerns a single TCR beta chain. Its specific antigen is unknown. Base-call qualities are not available, and no considerably larger clone is one nucleotide away. The data were obtained in a study of OX40 agonist ivuxolimab in advanced cancers. Background on the whole study: Ivuxolimab was an agonistic, fully human IgG2 monoclonal antibody directed against OX40 (CD134), a costimulatory receptor. Intravenous ivuxolimab was administered to patients every 2 weeks at six dose levels: 0.01, 0.1, 0.3, 1.5, 3 and 10 mg/kg. Of the 50 or so patients in dose escalation, some 20 had hepatocellular carcinoma, approximately 15 had melanoma, 9 had renal cell carcinoma and 9 had head and neck cancer. A male proportion of around 83% and a mean age of approximately 61 years, ranging from roughly 23 to 79, were recorded for the dose-escalation cohort. Prior anti-PD-1, anti-PD-L1 or anti-CTLA-4 therapy was permitted, and checkpoint inhibitors had been received by 40% to 50% of dose-escalation patients. Partial responses occurred in three dose-escalation patients: two with cutaneous melanoma and one with hepatocellular carcinoma. The purpose of peripheral TCRbeta sequencing was to test whether ivuxolimab changed TCR sequence diversity and led to clonal T-cell expansion. The paper describes the monotherapy dose-escalation part (N = 52 patients) of the phase I trial of ivuxolimab. Study-wide findings and limitations: After ivuxolimab, expanded clones were on average more numerous among CD8+ T cells than among CD4+ T cells. Which antigens the clonally expanded peripheral T cells were specific for was not determined. In partial responders in the 0.1-3.0 mg/kg groups, normalized peripheral clonal expansion was found to be among the lowest, especially among CD8+ T cells. At doses of 0.1 to 3.0 mg/kg, clonal expansion of both CD4+ and CD8+ blood T cells was observed from baseline to week 6. Low levels of normalized T-cell clonal expansion were also seen in some nonresponding patients.

Genomic DNA was extracted from sorted cells for sequencing of the TCRbeta CDR3 region. TCRbeta CDR3 regions were sequenced using the immunoSEQ Assay. TCRdb stores this immuneACCESS table with in-frame sequences only. Part of the clones is absent; in the studies checked, under half of the shortfall reflects unresolved V genes, and no reason is known for the rest. The sample records 76,000 or so clones, 80% to 90% of which are singletons. The top ten constitute roughly 5.5% of the sample. Patients with autoimmune disease history or receiving systemic immunosuppression were excluded from the trial. Peripheral blood for TCR sequencing was collected from all dose cohorts at baseline, on cycle 4 day 1, and on cycle 7 day 1. The samples were taken from a phase I, first-in-human, multicenter, open-label dose-escalation trial of ivuxolimab. Adults with locally advanced or metastatic head and neck squamous cell, hepatocellular, melanoma or renal cell carcinoma were enrolled in the trial. Before TCR sequencing, CD4+ and CD8+ T cells were separately sorted from peripheral blood.

Relative to germline, V is 2 bases shorter and J is 0 bases shorter, with 8 bases between their ends. The germline V gene provides CDR1 SGHRS and CDR2 YFSETQ. From cysteine to phenylalanine, the CDR3 is 14 amino acids long. CDR3 DNA is the only sequence kept; it has 42 bases, read in frame from the first base. The receptor's source is an adult with an advanced solid tumor such as melanoma, head and neck, liver or kidney cancer. The receptor chain draws on TRBV5-1 and TRBJ1-2; the D gene is not confidently resolved. The input for sequencing was CD4+ or CD8+ T cells sorted from blood, taken in a trial of the OX40 agonist ivuxolimab. This receptor has the CDR3 CASSFSPTNYGYTF. The nucleotide sequence is given as TGCGCCAGCAGCTTTTCTCCTACTAACTATGGCTACACCTTC. Supplemented by the reference TRBV5-1 and TRBJ1-2 proteins around the CDR3, the complete variable domain is KAGVTQTPRYLIKTRGQQVTLSCSPISGHRSVSWYQQTPGQGLQFLFEYFSETQRNKGNFPGRFSGRQFSNSRSEMNVSTLELGDSALYLCASSFSPTNYGYTFGSGTRLTVV.